One sample yielded the 20 T cell receptor beta chains listed below, sequenced in a study of graft-versus-host responses after intestinal transplantation. For these receptors, no antigen is known. Clones were sequenced by immunoSEQ multiplex PCR, and TCRdb holds only the in-frame ones, with some missing. The data show roughly 100,000 clones, with 93% seen just once and under 1.5% held by the top ten. This sample comprised unstimulated CD8+ T cells sorted from spleen or lymph node cells, obtained before intestinal transplant. These receptors all come from a human donor who received an intestinal transplant.

This clone has a single count. The V gene is TRBV4-1, the J gene TRBJ2-2; D is undetermined. Trimming cost V 6 bases and J 6 bases, with 5 bases left between them. Per germline, CDR1 MGHRA and CDR2 YSYEKL. CDR3 length equals 11 residues. The CDR3 nucleotides are TGCGCCAGCAGTGGGGCCGGGGAGCTGTTTTTT. This encodes CASSGAGELFF.

J is TRBJ1-3 and V is TRBV11-2; TRBD1 aligns across 7 bases. CDR3 length: 18 residues. Germline V gene sequence: CDR1 SGHAT, CDR2 FQNNGV. V gave up 5 bases and J gave up 0 bases; unmatched junction bases: 13. In DNA, the CDR3 is TGTGCCAGCAGCCATGGGCCCTCAGGGGGTTACTCTGGAAACACCATATATTTT. Translation: CASSHGPSGGYSGNTIYF.

The chain uses TRBV19 and TRBJ1-2, with 7 nucleotides matching TRBD1. CDR1 is LNHDA, CDR2 SQIVND, per germline (reference sequence). With 5 bases clipped from V and 5 bases from J, the junction kept 14 bases outside the gene matches. The CDR3 consists of 16 residues. The chain's CDR3 is CASSPETGRGIYGYTF. DNA of the CDR3: TGTGCCAGTAGTCCGGAGACAGGGCGGGGAATTTATGGCTACACCTTC.

Concerning this clone itself: The junction differs from germline at one of its ends, possibly a read error. The chain recombines TRBV20-1 with TRBJ2-3; 11 bases match TRBD2. CDR1 DFQATT and CDR2 SNEGSKA come from the germline V gene (reference sequence). The CDR3 is 10 residues long. The CDR3 sequence: CSVPSGGWHF. CDR3 nucleotide sequence: TGCAGTGTTCCTAGCGGGGGGTGGCATTTT.

The chain has TRBV6-1 and TRBJ1-2; 9 nucleotides agree with TRBD1. Germline lookup yields CDR1 MNHNS and CDR2 SASEGT. The CDR3 totals 15 residues. J gave up 8 bases and V 7 bases, and 14 bases lay outside the gene matches. CDR3 amino acids: CASTLRDREIGGYTF. CDR3 nucleotide sequence: TGTGCCAGCACTCTCCGGGACAGGGAGATAGGGGGCTACACCTTC.

The V call is TRBV5-4, the J call TRBJ2-1; the D is unclear. The CDR3 has 11 amino acids. The germline V gene encodes CDR1 SGHNT and CDR2 YYREEE (reference sequence). V shed 4 bases and J shed 10 bases, with 9 bases lying between them. The CDR3 here is CASSDGREQFF. CDR3 DNA sequence: TGTGCCAGCAGCGACGGAAGAGAGCAGTTCTTC. Full variable domain (rest looked up from reference TRBV5-4 and TRBJ2-1): ETGVTQSPTHLIKTRGQQVTLRCSSQSGHNTVSWYQQALGQGPQFIFQYYREEENGRGNFPPRFSGLQFPNYSSELNVNALELDDSALYLCASSDGREQFFGPGTRLTVL.

V is TRBV13 and J is TRBJ1-1; 8 bases map to TRBD1. The germline CDR1 and CDR2 sequences are PRHDT and FYEKMQ (reference sequence). This CDR3 is 16 amino acids long. V dropped 3 bases and J dropped 5; count of bases not matched to a gene: 11. CDR3 DNA sequence: TGTGCCAGCAGCTTTTTTGCAGCGGACAGGGCTACTGAAGCTTTCTTT. It codes for CASSFFAADRATEAFF.

The genes are TRBV7-3 and TRBJ1-5; 8 positions match TRBD1. CDR3 length: 16 amino acids. In germline, CDR1 is SGHTA, CDR2 FQGTGA. J was trimmed by 7 bases and V by 5 bases; bases with no gene match: 13. CDR3 DNA sequence: TGTGCCAGCAGCGTACTAGCCCGGGACAGGCGACAGCCCCAGCATTTT. Residues: CASSVLARDRRQPQHF.

The rearrangement joins TRBV14 to TRBJ2-7; 8 bases match TRBD1. This CDR3 has 14 amino acids. The ends lost 1 base at V and 2 bases at J; junction bases unmatched: 1. Germline V gene sequence: CDR1 SGHDN, CDR2 FVKESK. CDR3 loop: CASSQGTGTYEQYF. CDR3 in DNA: TGTGCCAGCAGCCAAGGGACAGGGACCTACGAGCAGTACTTC. The variable domain in full, completed from reference TRBV14 and TRBJ2-7, reads EAGVTQFPSHSVIEKGQTVTLRCDPISGHDNLYWYRRVMGKEIKFLLHFVKESKQDESGMPNNRFLAERTGGTYSTLKVQPAELEDSGVYFCASSQGTGTYEQYFGPGTRLTVT.

The chain uses TRBV25-1 and TRBJ1-2; D is undetermined. Trimming removed 2 bases at V and 5 bases at J, with 12 bases between. The CDR3 totals 14 residues. The germline V gene encodes CDR1 MGHDK and CDR2 SYGVNS. The CDR3 bases are TGTGCCAGCAGTGAAGCCCCCCCTTTTTATGGCTACACCTTC. Amino acids: CASSEAPPFYGYTF.

The J gene is TRBJ1-2, the V gene TRBV6-1, with D tentatively TRBD1 (5 bases). Per germline, CDR1 MNHNS and CDR2 SASEGT. V gave up 0 bases and J gave up 4 bases, with 12 bases separating them. The CDR3 is 15 amino acids. CDR3 bases: TGTGCCAGCAGTGAAGCAACGTCAGGGATCTATGGCTACACCTTC. Translated, it gives CASSEATSGIYGYTF.

V gene TRBV6-5 combines with J gene TRBJ2-7; 9 bases match TRBD2. CDR1 is MNHEY and CDR2 is SVGAGI in the germline V gene. This CDR3 spans 14 amino acids. The J segment lost 4 bases and the V segment lost 7 bases, leaving 8 bases of the junction unmatched. The CDR3 region has the DNA TGTGCCAGCAAAGTATTTGCGGGGGGGTACGAGCAGTACTTC. Amino acid sequence: CASKVFAGGYEQYF.

The chain couples TRBV7-9 to TRBJ2-7; D possibly corresponds to TRBD1 (5 bases). CDR1 is SEHNR, CDR2 FQNEAQ, per germline (reference sequence). CDR3 length: 14 residues. V lost 5 bases and J lost 2, with 13 bases in between. DNA of the CDR3: TGTGCCAGCAGCCCAGGTGACAGAACCTACGAGCAGTACTTC. Translation: CASSPGDRTYEQYF.

The rearrangement joins TRBV27 to TRBJ2-1, with TRBD2 identical over 9 bases. Germline-derived CDR1 and CDR2 are MNHEY and SMNVEV (reference sequence). Germline trimming cut 1 base from V and 6 bases from J; bases unmatched to any gene: 7. The CDR3 spans 16 residues. For the CDR3, the DNA is TGTGCCAGCAGTTTATGGGCGGGGGGGCGTCTCAATGAGCAGTTCTTC. Its translation is CASSLWAGGRLNEQFF.

The sample holds a few counts of this clone. V and J are TRBV27 and TRBJ2-7; 7 nucleotides agree with TRBD1. The J segment lost 3 bases and the V segment lost 3 bases, leaving 2 bases of the junction unmatched. The germline V gene has CDR1 MNHEY and CDR2 SMNVEV (reference sequence). The CDR3 runs to 13 residues. In nucleotides, the CDR3 is TGTGCCAGCAGTTTTTACAGGGGCTACGAGCAGTACTTC. It codes for CASSFYRGYEQYF.

The V gene is TRBV6-6, the J gene TRBJ1-5; D call uncertain. The CDR3 spans 14 residues. From germline, CDR1 is MNHNY and CDR2 SVGAGI (reference sequence). Trimming shortened V by 4 bases and J by 8 bases, and 15 bases separated the two germline ends. The CDR3, as DNA: TGTGCCAGCAGTTCGGTCGGTAATTTGGAGCCCCAGCATTTT. Protein: CASSSVGNLEPQHF.

The gene calls are TRBV29-1 and TRBJ1-2; tentatively, D is TRBD1 (5 bases). The CDR3 spans 13 residues. Between the trimmed V and J ends, which lost 4 bases and 10 bases, there was a span of 19 bases. Per germline, CDR1 SQVTM and CDR2 ANQGSEA. The CDR3 is CSVGPEPGGDYTF. CDR3 bases: TGCAGCGTTGGCCCAGAACCCGGGGGGGACTACACCTTC.

This clone was seen a handful of times. This chain uses TRBV6-5 with TRBJ1-3; D remains unclear. Germline-derived CDR1 and CDR2 are MNHEY and SVGAGI. This CDR3 has 15 amino acids. V was trimmed by 6 bases and J by 7 bases, leaving 19 bases between them. CDR3 in amino acids: CASSSRGSLGNTIYF. CDR3 nucleotide sequence: TGTGCCAGCAGCTCCCGCGGGTCGCTCGGTAACACCATATATTTT.

V usage is TRBV11-3 and J usage is TRBJ2-1; D ambiguous. V was clipped by 5 bases and J by 8 bases, with 13 bases between them. This CDR3 has 13 residues. CDR1 and CDR2 from the germline V gene are SGHNT and YENEEA. The CDR3 loop is CASSPADRDEQFF. In DNA form, the CDR3 reads TGTGCCAGCAGCCCAGCCGACCGGGATGAGCAGTTCTTC.

The chain has TRBV7-9 and TRBJ1-5; D remains unclear. CDR1 and CDR2 (germline): SEHNR, FQNEAQ (reference sequence). The germline V and J ends were trimmed by 6 bases and 8 bases, with 14 bases remaining between them. The CDR3 loop spans 13 amino acids. CDR3 in amino acids: CASSIGSMKPQHF. The CDR3, as DNA: TGTGCCAGCAGTATAGGGAGTATGAAGCCCCAGCATTTT. The entire variable domain, with the rest obtained from reference TRBV7-9 and TRBJ1-5, is as follows: DTGVSQNPRHKITKRGQNVTFRCDPISEHNRLYWYRQTLGQGPEFLTYFQNEAQLEKSRLLSDRFSAERPKGSFSTLEIQRTEQGDSAMYLCASSIGSMKPQHFGDGTRLSIL.